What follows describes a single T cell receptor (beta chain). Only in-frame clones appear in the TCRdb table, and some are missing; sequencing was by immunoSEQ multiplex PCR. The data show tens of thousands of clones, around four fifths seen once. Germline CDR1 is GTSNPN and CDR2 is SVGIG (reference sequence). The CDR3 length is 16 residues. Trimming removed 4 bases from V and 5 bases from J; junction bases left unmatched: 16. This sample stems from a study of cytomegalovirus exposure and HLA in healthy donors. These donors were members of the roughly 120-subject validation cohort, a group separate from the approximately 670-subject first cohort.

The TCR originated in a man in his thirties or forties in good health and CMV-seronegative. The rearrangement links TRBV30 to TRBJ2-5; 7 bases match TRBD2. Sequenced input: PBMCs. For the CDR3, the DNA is TGTGCCTGGACACCTGTTGGCGGGAGATCATCGGAGACCCAGTACTTC. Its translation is CAWTPVGGRSSETQYF.